This T cell receptor (beta chain) was identified in a study of blood T cell repertoires in COVID-19. As for the study in general: Donors in the United States, Italy and Spain gave samples during acute or convalescent COVID-19.

Trimming shortened V by 0 bases and J by 4 bases, and 5 bases separated the two germline ends. Per the germline V gene, CDR1 is WNHNN and CDR2 is SYGVQD (reference sequence). This CDR3 is 13 amino acids long. Libraries were prepared by immunoSEQ multiplex PCR; TCRdb keeps only in-frame clonotypes and omits some of them. The table includes around 40,000 clones, less than 85% detected once. Source material: peripheral blood. The gene calls are TRBV10-1 and TRBJ2-3; D not certain. This TCR derives from a man aged 65 to 85 with acute or convalescent COVID-19. CDR3 nucleotides: TGCGCCAGCAGTGAGTCCCACTCAGATACGCAGTATTTT. Translating gives CASSESHSDTQYF.